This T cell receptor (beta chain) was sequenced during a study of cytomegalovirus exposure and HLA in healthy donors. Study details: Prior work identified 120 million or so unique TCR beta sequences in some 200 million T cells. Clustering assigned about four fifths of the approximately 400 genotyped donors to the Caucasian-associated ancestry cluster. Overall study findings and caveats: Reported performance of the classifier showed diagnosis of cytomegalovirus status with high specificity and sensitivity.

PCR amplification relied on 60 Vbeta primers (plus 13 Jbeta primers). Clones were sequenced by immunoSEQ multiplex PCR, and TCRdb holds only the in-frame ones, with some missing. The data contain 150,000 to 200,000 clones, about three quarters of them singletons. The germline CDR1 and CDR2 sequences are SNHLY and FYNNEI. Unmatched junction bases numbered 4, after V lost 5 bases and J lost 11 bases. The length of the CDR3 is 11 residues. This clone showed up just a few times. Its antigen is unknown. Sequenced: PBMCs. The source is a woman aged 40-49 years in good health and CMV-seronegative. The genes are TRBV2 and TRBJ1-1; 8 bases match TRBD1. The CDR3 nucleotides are TGTGCCAGCAGTTACAGGGGGGGCGCTTTCTTT. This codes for CASSYRGGAFF.